These 28 T cell receptor beta chains originate from one sample sequenced in a study of CD8+CD57+ T cells in acquired aplastic anemia. Whoever was chosen for sequencing had shown CD8+CD57+ cell expansion by flow cytometry. TCR beta VDJ combinations and CDR3 sequences were profiled from genomic DNA. TCRdb re-called the reads through MiXCR, storing one row per CDR3 protein. The repertoire includes approximately 220,000 distinct CDR3 sequences, around 46% of them detected once, and about 7.8% sits in the top ten. Sequencing used sorted CD4+, CD8+, or CD8+CD57+ T cells (not recorded which) from PBMCs. These TCRs come from a human donor with aplastic anemia.

This clonotype was detected ten times or more. The J gene is TRBJ2-5, the V gene TRBV20-1; 14 nucleotides match TRBD2. CDR3 length: 14 amino acids. The V segment lost 4 bases and the J segment 5 bases; nucleotides outside the gene matches: 3. Germline-derived CDR1 and CDR2 are DFQATT and SNEGSKA (reference sequence). The CDR3 reads CSAKGLAGEETQYF. DNA of the CDR3: TGCAGTGCTAAGGGACTAGCGGGAGAGGAGACCCAGTACTTC.

CDR3 sequence (DNA): TGTGCCAGCAGTGTGGGGGGGGGAGACGAGCAGTACTTC. Encoded protein: CASSVGGGDEQYF. V usage is TRBV2 and J usage is TRBJ2-7; 7 bases align to TRBD2. The CDR3 runs to 13 residues. V lost 4 bases, J lost 5 bases, and 5 bases stayed unmatched. Germline V CDR1 and CDR2: SNHLY, FYNNEI. The whole variable domain, remainder taken from reference TRBV2 and TRBJ2-7, is EPEVTQTPSHQVTQMGQEVILRCVPISNHLYFYWYRQILGQKVEFLVSFYNNEISEKSEIFDDQFSVERPDGSNFTLKIRSTKLEDSAMYFCASSVGGGDEQYFGPGTRLTVT.

This clonotype was observed at least ten times. The gene calls are TRBV20-1 and TRBJ2-5, with TRBD1 identical over 7 bases. The germline V gene has CDR1 DFQATT and CDR2 SNEGSKA (reference sequence). This CDR3 contains 20 residues. The J segment lost 1 base and the V segment lost 2 bases, leaving 22 bases of the junction unmatched. The CDR3 DNA is TGCAGTGCTAGAAACCCAGGTAGGGGGCACGAGGAGATCCGCCAAGAGACCCAGTACTTC. Protein product: CSARNPGRGHEEIRQETQYF.

Comments on this clonotype: The conserved final phenylalanine or tryptophan is absent from the CDR3, which likely points to a read error. It is unclear where the CDR3 begins or ends on the DNA, so no DNA is shown, and the CDR3 is as TCRdb lists it. This chain joins TRBV10-3 and TRBJ1-3. Germline V gives CDR1 ENHRY, CDR2 SYGVKD. Termini included, the CDR3 measures 10 amino acids. The CDR3 loop is CAISESLTGG.

The chain couples TRBV6-5 to TRBJ2-7; no firm D call. The CDR3 runs 14 residues. Germline V lookup: CDR1 MNHEY, CDR2 SVGAGI. Trimming cost V 6 bases and J 3 bases, with 15 bases left between them. In DNA, the CDR3 is TGTGCCAGCAGCCTCATGGCAGGCAGCTACGAGCAGTACTTC. Protein: CASSLMAGSYEQYF.

The chain couples TRBV27 to TRBJ2-1, with D perhaps TRBD2 (6 bases). CDR3 length: 12 residues. V dropped 2 bases and J dropped 9 bases, with 8 bases sitting between them. Germline values: CDR1 MNHEY, CDR2 SMNVEV (reference sequence). Written as DNA, the CDR3 is TGTGCCAGCAGTTTACGGGGGAGTGAGCAGTTCTTC. Residues: CASSLRGSEQFF.

This chain connects TRBV2 to TRBJ1-5; a possible D gene is TRBD1 (5 bases). This CDR3 contains 15 residues. Germline assignment: CDR1 SNHLY and CDR2 FYNNEI. The V and J ends lost 6 bases and 3 bases respectively, with 15 bases between them. The CDR3, as DNA: TGTGCCAGCAGAAGACAGAGCCCCCTCAATCAGCCCCAGCATTTT. Translation gives CASRRQSPLNQPQHF.

This clonotype was seen ten or more times. The V call is TRBV19, the J call TRBJ2-2; D possibly corresponds to TRBD1 (6 bases). There are 15 residues in the CDR3. Trimming removed 3 bases at V and 1 base at J, with 9 bases between. The V gene's germline CDR1 is LNHDA and CDR2 SQIVND (reference sequence). Here the CDR3 reads CASSIRGENTGELFF. Written as DNA, the CDR3 is TGTGCCAGTAGTATCAGGGGCGAGAACACCGGGGAGCTGTTTTTT.

This clonotype came up many times. V is TRBV10-1 and J is TRBJ2-7; 8 nucleotides align to TRBD2. The CDR3 has 13 amino acids. Trimming cost V 6 bases and J 8 bases; bases outside gene matches: 9. CDR1 and CDR2 from the germline V gene are WNHNN and SYGVQD (reference sequence). The DNA of the CDR3 is TGCGCCAGCAGCGGTCTAGCGGGTGAAAAGCAGTACTTC. Its protein product is CASSGLAGEKQYF.

In the case of this clonotype: This could be a read error, since a much larger clone is one nucleotide away. The chain uses TRBV6-5 and TRBJ1-2; D gene unclear. The CDR3 covers 13 residues. V shed 8 bases and J shed 1 base, with 11 bases lying between them. The V gene's germline CDR1 is MNHEY and CDR2 SVGAGI. Written as DNA, the CDR3 is TGTGCCAGCTCAAAAGTACTTAACTATGGCTACACCTTC. Protein product: CASSKVLNYGYTF.

This clonotype has ten or more counts. The chain combines TRBV29-1 with TRBJ2-1; TRBD2 agrees at 7 bases. The J segment lost 6 bases and the V segment lost 6 bases, leaving 5 bases of the junction unmatched. This CDR3 contains 12 residues. In germline, CDR1 is SQVTM, CDR2 ANQGSEA. For the CDR3, the DNA is TGCAGCGTGGCTGGACTAGGCAATGAGCAGTTCTTC. It codes for CSVAGLGNEQFF.

V and J are TRBV10-1 and TRBJ2-1, with D unclear. This CDR3 is built from 12 residues. Germline CDR1 is WNHNN and CDR2 is SYGVQD (reference sequence). The V end was cut by 3 bases, the J end by 6 bases, with 6 bases between. The CDR3 is CASSDDTNEQFF. CDR3 nucleotide sequence: TGCGCCAGCAGTGACGACACCAATGAGCAGTTCTTC.

The V and J genes are TRBV6-2 or TRBV6-3 and TRBJ2-2, with TRBD2 identical over 13 bases. The V gene's germline CDR1 is MNHEY and CDR2 SVGEGT. J gave up 4 bases and V 0 bases, and 5 bases lay outside the gene matches. The CDR3 contains 18 residues. CDR3 DNA: TGTGCCAGCAGTTACTCCTGGACTAGCGGGAGATGCACCGGGGAGCTGTTTTTT. Translation: CASSYSWTSGRCTGELFF.

The chain recombines TRBV10-3 with TRBJ2-7, with 14 bases identical to TRBD2. Germline CDR1 and CDR2: ENHRY and SYGVKD. The CDR3 sequence is 13 residues long. Trimming cost V 5 bases and J 12 bases; bases outside gene matches: 6. DNA for the CDR3: TGTGCCATCAGTTTTAGACTAGCGGGGGGGATGTACTTC. Translating it yields CAISFRLAGGMYF.

The V and J genes are TRBV4-1 and TRBJ1-6; unclear D gene. The germline CDR1 and CDR2 sequences are MGHRA and YSYEKL. Trimming pared 4 bases from V and 7 bases from J, leaving 17 bases between. The CDR3 runs 16 residues. The chain's CDR3 is CASSLDSIPANSPLHF. DNA of the CDR3: TGCGCCAGCAGCCTCGACTCAATTCCGGCCAATTCACCCCTCCACTTT.

The rearrangement uses TRBV20-1 and TRBJ1-6; 12 bases line up with TRBD1. V lost 5 bases, J lost 9 bases, and 2 bases stayed unmatched. Germline CDR1 DFQATT, CDR2 SNEGSKA (reference sequence). The CDR3 runs to 13 residues. CDR3 residues: CSALGQGASPLHF. CDR3 coding DNA: TGCAGTGCTCTGGGACAGGGGGCTTCACCCCTCCACTTT.

V and J are TRBV10-1 and TRBJ2-7; 12 bases agree with TRBD2. CDR3 size: 23 residues. CDR1 WNHNN and CDR2 SYGVQD come from the germline V gene (reference sequence). The ends lost 4 bases at V and 2 bases at J; junction bases unmatched: 27. The CDR3 sequence is CASSVGASSPPRLAGGRPYEQYF. CDR3 sequence (DNA): TGCGCCAGCAGTGTTGGCGCCAGCAGCCCCCCCCGCCTAGCGGGGGGGAGGCCCTACGAGCAGTACTTC.

For this clonotype: One junction end disagrees with the germline gene, perhaps due to a read error. The gene calls are TRBV7-9 and TRBJ1-4; D gene unclear. Germline loops: CDR1 SEHNR, CDR2 FQNEAQ (reference sequence). This CDR3 is built from 15 residues. The CDR3 protein is CASSPSRNTNEKLFF. CDR3 sequence (DNA): TGCGCCAGCAGCCCGTCGAGGAACACCAATGAAAAACTGTTTTTT.

This clonotype came up a few times. The J gene is TRBJ1-1, the V gene TRBV6-4, with 8 bases matching TRBD1. Germline values: CDR1 MRHNA, CDR2 SNTAGT. V lost 4 bases to trimming and J lost 8 bases; unmatched junction nucleotides: 12. The CDR3 is made up of 15 amino acids. CDR3 sequence: CASSVTSGDRTEAFF. Here the CDR3 DNA reads TGTGCCAGCAGTGTGACTAGCGGGGACAGGACGGAAGCTTTCTTT.

There are many counts of this clonotype. The chain employs TRBV10-3 and TRBJ1-3, with 8 bases matching TRBD1. V dropped 6 bases and J dropped 5; count of bases not matched to a gene: 6. From germline, CDR1 is ENHRY and CDR2 SYGVKD. This CDR3 contains 14 residues. The CDR3 sequence is CAIRARDRRNTIYF. DNA for the CDR3: TGTGCCATCAGGGCCCGGGACAGGAGAAACACCATATATTTT.

This clonotype was seen at least ten times. This chain connects TRBV11-2 to TRBJ1-1; perhaps TRBD1 as D (5 bases). Trimming shortened V by 1 base and J by 2 bases, and 14 bases separated the two germline ends. Per germline, CDR1 SGHAT and CDR2 FQNNGV. This CDR3 is 16 amino acids long. CDR3 loop: CASSLVGPGYNTEAFF. CDR3 bases: TGTGCCAGCAGCTTAGTGGGACCCGGGTATAACACTGAAGCTTTCTTT.

This chain joins TRBV4-1 and TRBJ2-2; 9 bases fit TRBD1. Germline lookup yields CDR1 MGHRA and CDR2 YSYEKL. The CDR3 spans 15 residues. After removal of 5 bases from V and 5 bases from J, the junction contained 6 bases not matched to a gene. CDR3 bases: TGCGCCAGCAGCACTCGGACAGGGGAGACCGGGGAGCTGTTTTTT. It yields the protein CASSTRTGETGELFF.

This clonotype was seen repeatedly, ten times or more. The junction and the germline gene differ at one end; a read error may be behind it. The genes are TRBV7-7 and TRBJ2-5, with D uncertain. Germline CDR1 and CDR2: SSHAT and FNYEAQ (reference sequence). The CDR3 covers 16 residues. DNA of the CDR3: TGTGCTAGCAGCTTAATGCGAGACTCCAAGCAAGAGACCCAGTACTTC. This codes for CASSLMRDSKQETQYF.

Remarks on this clonotype: This may be a read error: a much more frequent sequence differs by one nucleotide. The chain links TRBV20-1 to TRBJ1-5; 8 bases align to TRBD1. V lost 7 bases, J lost 6 bases, and 17 bases stayed unmatched. Per germline, CDR1 DFQATT and CDR2 SNEGSKA (reference sequence). The CDR3 has 16 amino acids. The CDR3 DNA reads TGCAGTGTTGTGCATCCGGTGACAGGGGATTCTCAGCCCCAGCATTTT. Amino acid sequence: CSVVHPVTGDSQPQHF.

A note on this clonotype: At one boundary the junction diverges from the germline segment, which might be a read error. The rearrangement links TRBV28 to TRBJ2-7, with D unresolved. This CDR3 comprises 8 residues. Germline V gives CDR1 MDHEN, CDR2 SYDVKM. The CDR3 sequence is CASSLEVF. Here the CDR3 DNA reads TGTGCCAGCAGTTTAGAGGTCTTC.

The sample holds many counts of this clonotype. The CDR3 here is CSARQGQPLSGANVLTF. CDR3 sequence (DNA): TGCAGTGCTAGGCAGGGACAGCCTCTCTCTGGGGCCAACGTCCTGACTTTC. This chain connects TRBV20-1 to TRBJ2-6; 7 bases match TRBD1. V lost 3 bases and J lost 0; bases outside the gene matches: 8. This CDR3 has 17 residues. In germline, CDR1 is DFQATT, CDR2 SNEGSKA (reference sequence).

This chain links TRBV7-6 with TRBJ2-2; either TRBD1 or TRBD2 may fit D (5 bases each). The CDR3 runs 13 residues. V lost 10 bases, J lost 5 bases, and 14 bases lay in between. In germline, CDR1 is SGHVS, CDR2 FNYEAQ. CDR3 sequence: CAIEGRGTGELFF. The CDR3 DNA sequence: TGTGCCATAGAGGGGCGAGGGACCGGGGAGCTGTTTTTT.

The table lists this clonotype with many counts. This rearrangement joins TRBV14 to TRBJ2-3, with D possibly matching TRBD2 (6 bases). V dropped 0 bases and J dropped 0 bases, with 16 bases sitting between them. The CDR3 runs 18 residues. Per the germline V gene, CDR1 is SGHDN and CDR2 is FVKESK. DNA of the CDR3: TGTGCCAGCAGCCAAGAGTGGCGGGGAACCTCGAGCACAGATACGCAGTATTTT. Amino acids: CASSQEWRGTSSTDTQYF.